The T cell receptor beta chain described here comes from a study of identical twins. Concerning this clonotype itself: The target antigen is unknown.

J was trimmed by 10 bases and V by 10 bases; bases with no gene match: 13. The CDR3 extends over 15 amino acids. In germline, CDR1 is SNHLY, CDR2 FYNNEI. TCRdb re-called the 5' RACE reads with MiXCR, one entry per CDR3 protein. The sample carries approximately 530,000 distinct CDR3 sequences, approximately 20% recorded once. Findings and caveats of the study: Twin-shared out-of-frame alpha sequences showed excess low generation probability. Not following the same donors, the study drew its conclusions from cross-sectional statistical analysis.

These data were also reused for a study on yellow fever vaccine responses in identical twins. This second study says: Reportedly, the response of twins' T cells to the vaccine seemed partly convergent, partly personalized.

The sequence was collected from a woman younger than 35 in good health. The J gene is TRBJ2-1, the V gene TRBV2; 13 bases are shared with TRBD2. Sequencing input: CD4+ T cells sorted from blood. The CDR3 coding sequence is TGTGCCAAAAACGGGGGACTAGCGGGACATGGGGAGCAGTTCTTC. Its protein product is CAKNGGLAGHGEQFF.